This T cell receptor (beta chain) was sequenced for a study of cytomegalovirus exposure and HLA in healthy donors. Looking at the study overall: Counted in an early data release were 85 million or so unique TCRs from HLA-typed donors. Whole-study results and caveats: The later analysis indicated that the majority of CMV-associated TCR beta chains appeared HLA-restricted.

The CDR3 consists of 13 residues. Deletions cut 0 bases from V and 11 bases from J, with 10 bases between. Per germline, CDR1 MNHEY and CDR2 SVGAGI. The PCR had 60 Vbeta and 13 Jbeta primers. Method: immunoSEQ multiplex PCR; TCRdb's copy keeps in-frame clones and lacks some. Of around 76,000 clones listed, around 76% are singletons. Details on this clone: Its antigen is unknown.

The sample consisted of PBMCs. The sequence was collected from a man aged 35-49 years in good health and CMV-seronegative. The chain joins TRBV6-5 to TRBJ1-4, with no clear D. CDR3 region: CASSYSSGGKLFF. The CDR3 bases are TGTGCCAGCAGTTACTCGAGCGGTGGGAAACTGTTTTTT.